The 6 T cell receptor beta chains below were found in one sample sequenced in a study of blood T cell repertoires in COVID-19. Assay used: immunoSEQ multiplex PCR; TCRdb lists only in-frame clones, some missing. The sample consists of 250,000 to 300,000 clones, around 78% of them appearing once. Source material: peripheral blood. The receptor set was obtained from a man in his 60s who had recovered from COVID-19.

The chain is built from TRBV5-4 and TRBJ1-1; D may be TRBD1 (5 bases). The germline V gene has CDR1 SGHNT and CDR2 YYREEE (reference sequence). The CDR3 covers 15 residues. The V gene lost 0 bases and the J gene lost 0 bases, with 9 bases spanning the gap. CDR3 DNA: TGTGCCAGCAGCTTGGGTCAGGGTATGAACACTGAAGCTTTCTTT. It encodes CASSLGQGMNTEAFF.

The rearrangement uses TRBV27 and TRBJ2-7; D gene unclear. Germline V CDR1 and CDR2: MNHEY, SMNVEV (reference sequence). Trimming took off 1 base at V and 6 bases at J, with 7 bases between the two ends. This CDR3 is 12 amino acids long. The CDR3 loop reads CASSLFASEQYF. CDR3 coding DNA: TGTGCCAGCAGTTTATTCGCGTCCGAGCAGTACTTC.

The J gene is TRBJ2-7, the V gene TRBV4-1; 7 nucleotides line up with TRBD1. V shed 5 bases and J 5 bases; nucleotides not matched to a gene: 9. This CDR3 is 14 amino acids long. The germline gives CDR1 MGHRA, CDR2 YSYEKL. The CDR3 here is CASSTHRGADEQYF. The CDR3 nucleotides are TGCGCCAGCAGCACCCACAGGGGTGCGGACGAGCAGTACTTC.

This clone was observed a handful of times. An end of the junction differs from the germline gene, which may be a read error. The genes are TRBV19 and TRBJ2-3, with TRBD1 identical over 8 bases. The germline gives CDR1 LNHDA, CDR2 SQIVND (reference sequence). This CDR3 is built from 15 residues. This CDR3 reads CASTIGGQGTDTQYF. The CDR3 DNA reads as TGTGCCAGTACTATAGGGGGACAGGGCACAGATACGCAGTATTTT.

This sequence joins TRBV7-6 and TRBJ2-7; weak D call: TRBD2 (6 bases). The V and J ends lost 5 bases and 1 base respectively, with 18 bases between them. The CDR3 is 16 residues long. CDR1 SGHVS and CDR2 FNYEAQ come from the germline V gene. Written as DNA, the CDR3 is TGTGCCAGCAGCCGAGAGGGACTGCTGGAATCCTACGAGCAGTACTTC. Its translation: CASSREGLLESYEQYF.

The CDR3 sequence is CAISPDGQYYGYTF. As DNA, the CDR3 is TGTGCCATCAGCCCTGATGGACAGTACTATGGCTACACCTTC. This chain links TRBV10-3 with TRBJ1-2, with D tentatively TRBD1 (6 bases). The CDR3 extends over 14 amino acids. Trimming removed 6 bases from V and 3 bases from J, with 14 bases in between. Germline V gene sequence: CDR1 ENHRY, CDR2 SYGVKD.